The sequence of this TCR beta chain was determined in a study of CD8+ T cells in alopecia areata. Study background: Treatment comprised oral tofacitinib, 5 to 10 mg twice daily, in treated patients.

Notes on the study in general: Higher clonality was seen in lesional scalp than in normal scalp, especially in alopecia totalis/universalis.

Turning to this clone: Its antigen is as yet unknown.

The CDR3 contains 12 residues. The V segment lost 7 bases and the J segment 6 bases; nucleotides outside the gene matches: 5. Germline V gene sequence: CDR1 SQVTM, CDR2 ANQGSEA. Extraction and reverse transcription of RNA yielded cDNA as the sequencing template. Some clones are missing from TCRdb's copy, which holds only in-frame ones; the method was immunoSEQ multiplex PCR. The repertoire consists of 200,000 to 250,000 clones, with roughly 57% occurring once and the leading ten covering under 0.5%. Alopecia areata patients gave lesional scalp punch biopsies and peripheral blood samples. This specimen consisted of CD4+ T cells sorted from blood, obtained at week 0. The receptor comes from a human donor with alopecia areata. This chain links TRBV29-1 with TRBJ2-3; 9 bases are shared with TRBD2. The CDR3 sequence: CSAPSGKDTQYF. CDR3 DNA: TGCAGCGCCCCTAGCGGGAAGGATACGCAGTATTTT.